What follows describes a single T cell receptor (beta chain). The data derive from a study of blood T cell repertoires in COVID-19. Background on the study: T cells, B-cell-depleted T cells, or PBMCs provided the cDNA or gDNA that served as material.

In the source study's methods: It was from reference gene primer amplification that nucleated cell counts were estimated. Some clones are missing from TCRdb's copy, which holds only in-frame ones; the method was immunoSEQ multiplex PCR. V and J calls and clone size are those listed in that table; D and trimming were worked out from the DNA. The repertoire holds some 380,000 clones, 87% seen once, with around 1.3% in the top ten. CDR3 length equals 14 residues. V was pared by 6 bases and J by 4 bases, with 8 bases of the junction left unmatched. Germline CDR1 and CDR2: KGHSH and LQKENI. This chain uses TRBV18 with TRBJ2-7, with 8 bases matching TRBD2. This clonotype was sampled from a man aged 30-40 years who had recovered from COVID-19. The sequenced sample consisted of PBMCs or T cells enriched from blood (not recorded which). The DNA for the CDR3 is TGTGCCAGCTCCCTATACGGGGGGGTTTACGAGCAGTACTTC. Protein product: CASSLYGGVYEQYF.